What follows are 21 T cell receptor beta chains derived from one specimen sequenced in a study of tumor-infiltrating lymphocytes in primary liver carcinoma. Blood RNA came from unsorted whole blood; germline DNA was also extracted. TCR beta cDNA was reverse-transcribed from 500 to 550 ng of total RNA. The reaction used a constant-region primer and ProtoScript II reverse transcriptase. It was through three nested multiplex PCR rounds of slightly modified ARM-PCR that TCR beta libraries arose. Both of the initial two PCR rounds ran for nine to ten cycles and employed TRBV1-TRBV30 forward primers alongside a C-beta reverse primer. MiXCR, applied by TCRdb to the multiplex PCR reads, yields one record per CDR3 protein. The sample includes fewer than 350,000 distinct CDR3 sequences, less than 75% of them seen just once. What was sequenced was peripheral blood. Receptors originate from a man aged 35 to 55 with primary liver carcinoma and hepatitis B virus infection.

As regards this clonotype: Its ends do not fully match the called genes, so a read error is possible. The chain uses TRBV6-2 or TRBV6-3 and TRBJ2-3, with D possibly matching TRBD1 (5 bases). The CDR3 is 16 amino acids. Germline CDR1 reads MNHEY; CDR2 reads SVGEGT. Here the CDR3 DNA reads TGTGCCAGCAGTTACCCCGGCAGGGTGGCCACAGATACGCGGTATTTT. It is translated as CASSYPGRVATDTRYF.

The table lists this clonotype with many counts. This chain uses TRBV4-3 with TRBJ2-3, with 11 bases lining up with TRBD2. The CDR3 consists of 18 residues. Per germline, CDR1 LGHNA and CDR2 YSLEER. Trimming removed 1 base from V and 3 bases from J; junction bases left unmatched: 9. The CDR3 DNA follows: TGCGCCAGCAGCCAAGTGCCTAGCGGGAGGCTTCGTACAGATACGCAGTATTTT. It yields the protein CASSQVPSGRLRTDTQYF.

This clonotype was counted ten times or more. The rearrangement uses TRBV6-2 or TRBV6-3 and TRBJ2-2; either TRBD1 or TRBD2 may fit D (6 bases each). CDR3 length equals 14 residues. Trimming took 11 bases from V and 0 from J, leaving 13 bases between them. CDR1 is MNHEY and CDR2 is SVGEGT in the germline V gene. The DNA for the CDR3 is TGTGCCCTGTCGGGGGCCCCGAACACCGGGGAGCTGTTTTTT. Protein sequence: CALSGAPNTGELFF.

This clonotype was seen more than once but under ten times. This chain links TRBV28 with TRBJ2-3; TRBD2 agrees at 9 bases. V dropped 7 bases and J dropped 4; count of bases not matched to a gene: 12. This CDR3 spans 16 amino acids. The V gene's germline CDR1 is MDHEN and CDR2 SYDVKM. This CDR3 is CASTEGAGGHADTQYF. The CDR3 DNA reads as TGTGCCAGCACCGAGGGGGCGGGAGGGCATGCAGATACGCAGTATTTT.

The sample holds many counts of this clonotype. This rearrangement joins TRBV4-1 to TRBJ2-5; D unclear. Germline loops: CDR1 MGHRA, CDR2 YSYEKL. This CDR3 spans 13 amino acids. V lost 0 bases, J lost 4 bases, and 6 bases lay in between. CDR3 sequence: CASSQDDTETQYF. The CDR3 coding sequence is TGCGCCAGCAGCCAAGACGACACAGAGACCCAGTACTTC.

The chain is built from TRBV7-9 and TRBJ2-7; D might be TRBD1 (5 bases). This CDR3 contains 15 residues. V lost 1 base and J lost 3, with 13 bases in between. Germline CDR1 and CDR2: SEHNR and FQNEAQ (reference sequence). CDR3 bases: TGTGCCAGCAGCTTAGGGGGCAGTAGGCACTACGAGCAGTACTTC. Residues: CASSLGGSRHYEQYF.

This clonotype was seen only once. Mismatch with germline at one junction end may stem from a read error. The chain has TRBV30 and TRBJ2-6; D gene uncertain. Germline CDR1 reads GTSNPN; CDR2 reads SVGIG (reference sequence). The CDR3 consists of 14 residues. The CDR3 nucleotides read TGTGCCTATAAATCGGGTTCTGGGACCAACGTCCTGACTTTC. Translation gives CAYKSGSGTNVLTF.

Within the sample, this clonotype is medium-sized. The rearrangement uses TRBV10-3 and TRBJ2-1; TRBD1 matches 11 bases. CDR1 is ENHRY and CDR2 is SYGVKD in the germline V gene. The CDR3 consists of 16 residues. J was trimmed by 9 bases and V by 3 bases; bases with no gene match: 10. The CDR3 DNA sequence: TGTGCCATCAGTGAAAGTGGGACAGGGGGAGGTACTGAGCAGTTCTTC. Translated: CAISESGTGGGTEQFF.

This clonotype was detected only once. The chain is built from TRBV5-6 and TRBJ2-1; TRBD2 agrees at 14 bases. The germline V gene has CDR1 SGHDT and CDR2 YYEEEE. This CDR3 spans 18 amino acids. J was trimmed by 0 bases and V by 4 bases; bases with no gene match: 6. The CDR3 protein is CASSRTSGRPNSYNEQFF. CDR3 nucleotides: TGTGCCAGCAGCCGGACTAGCGGGAGGCCAAACTCCTACAATGAGCAGTTCTTC. The entire variable domain, with the rest obtained from reference TRBV5-6 and TRBJ2-1, is as follows: DAGVTQSPTHLIKTRGQQVTLRCSPKSGHDTVSWYQQALGQGPQFIFQYYEEEERQRGNFPDRFSGHQFPNYSSELNVNALLLGDSALYLCASSRTSGRPNSYNEQFFGPGTRLTVL.

This chain connects TRBV11-2 to TRBJ2-1; weak D call: TRBD2 (6 bases). This CDR3 region has 17 residues. The germline CDR1 and CDR2 sequences are SGHAT and FQNNGV. Deletions cut 4 bases from V and 7 bases from J, with 23 bases between. CDR3 loop: CASSSRLEGVSYNEQFF. In DNA form, the CDR3 reads TGTGCCAGCAGCTCCCGACTAGAGGGAGTGTCATATAATGAGCAGTTCTTC.

This clonotype has only a few counts. The rearrangement links TRBV28 to TRBJ2-7, with 9 bases identical to TRBD2. CDR3 length: 14 residues. The germline CDR1 and CDR2 sequences are MDHEN and SYDVKM. With V trimmed by 3 bases and J by 6 bases, 6 bases remained unmatched. The CDR3 DNA reads TGTGCCAGCAGTTTCGGCGCGGGAGGGCCCGAGCAGTACTTC. It translates to CASSFGAGGPEQYF.

Details on this clonotype: Germline is not matched at one junction end, which may reflect a read error. The gene calls are TRBV6-2 or TRBV6-3 and TRBJ2-2, with D possibly matching TRBD2 (6 bases). CDR1 is MNHEY and CDR2 is SVGEGT in the germline V gene. The CDR3 has 15 residues. This chain's CDR3 is CASNRFPGDTGELFF. The DNA for the CDR3 is TGTGCCAGCAACCGATTCCCGGGAGACACCGGGGAACTGTTTTTT.

For this clonotype: This may stem from a read error, because a much larger clone lies one nucleotide away. J is TRBJ1-3 and V is TRBV12-3 or TRBV12-4; D remains unclear. The CDR3 length is 16 residues. The CDR3 sequence is CASSLSLGPGGNIIYF. In DNA form, the CDR3 reads TGTGCCAGCAGTTTAAGCCTTGGCCCAGGAGGAAACATCATATATTTT.

J is TRBJ2-5 and V is TRBV5-5; no firm D call. The ends were cut back, 2 bases at V and 3 bases at J, with 14 bases in the middle. The CDR3 is made up of 15 amino acids. CDR1 and CDR2 from the germline V gene are SGHKS and YYEKEE (reference sequence). For the CDR3, the DNA is TGTGCCAGCAGCTTTCAGAACTTGGATGAAGAGACCCAGTACTTC. This sequence encodes CASSFQNLDEETQYF.

This clonotype was counted a single time. CDR3 protein: CASADSGTLPNEQFF. CDR3 sequence (DNA): TGTGCCAGCGCCGACTCCGGGACTTTGCCCAATGAGCAGTTCTTC. The chain uses TRBV11-1 and TRBJ2-1, with a weak D call TRBD2 (6 bases). The germline V gene encodes CDR1 SGHAT and CDR2 FQDESV (reference sequence). The germline V and J ends were trimmed by 8 bases and 6 bases, with 20 bases remaining between them. The CDR3 totals 15 residues.

As to this clonotype: This may be a read error, as it is one base from a much larger clone. The chain carries TRBV12-3 or TRBV12-4 and TRBJ1-3, with unresolved D. The germline V and J ends were trimmed by 4 bases and 8 bases, with 6 bases remaining between them. This CDR3 is built from 11 residues. CDR3 sequence: CASSSMDTIYF. CDR3 in DNA: TGTGCCAGCAGTTCAATGGACACCATATATTTT.

Concerning this clonotype itself: This may be a read error, as it is one base from a much larger clone. The V gene is TRBV10-3, the J gene TRBJ2-3; a weak D match, TRBD2 (6 bases). CDR1 ENHRY and CDR2 SYGVKD come from the germline V gene. This CDR3 region has 14 residues. The CDR3 here is CAINPAGSTDAQYF. The DNA for the CDR3 is TGTGCCATCAATCCAGCGGGCAGCACAGATGCGCAGTATTTT.

This clonotype was recorded many times. CDR3 region: CASSDLGGRAFF. Here the CDR3 DNA reads TGTGCCAGCAGTGATTTGGGGGGTCGAGCTTTCTTT. The V and J genes are TRBV6-1 and TRBJ1-1; maybe TRBD1 (5 bases). CDR3 length: 12 amino acids. CDR1 is MNHNS, CDR2 SASEGT, per germline. V lost 3 bases, J lost 10 bases, and 12 bases lay in between.

The CDR3 DNA reads TGTGCCAGCAGCGGGACAGGGCTCTACGAGCAGTACTTC. Amino acids: CASSGTGLYEQYF. The chain has TRBV28 and TRBJ2-7; 9 bases match TRBD1. Germline trimming cut 6 bases from V and 3 bases from J; bases unmatched to any gene: 3. The CDR3 consists of 13 residues. Germline CDR1 MDHEN, CDR2 SYDVKM.

On this clonotype itself: One end of the junction does not line up with germline, which may come from a read error. The CDR3 nucleotides read TGCGCCAGCAGCCTCCGGTCGGGGAAACAGGGTCAGAACACCGGGGAGATGTTTTTT. As protein: CASSLRSGKQGQNTGEMFF. V usage is TRBV14 and J usage is TRBJ2-2, with a possible D match to TRBD1 (6 bases). Looked up from germline, CDR1 is SGHDN and CDR2 is FVKESK. The CDR3 is 19 amino acids.

The V call is TRBV19, the J call TRBJ2-1, with TRBD1 identical over 8 bases. Germline V gives CDR1 LNHDA, CDR2 SQIVND (reference sequence). V gave up 3 bases and J gave up 8 bases; unmatched junction bases: 9. The CDR3 length is 15 residues. The CDR3 sequence: CASSIGQDRVYEQFF. The CDR3 bases are TGTGCCAGTAGTATCGGGCAGGACAGGGTGTATGAGCAGTTCTTC.